These 25 T cell receptor beta chains were sequenced from one sample in a study of cytomegalovirus exposure and HLA in healthy donors (dated by TCRdb to about 2017). The method behind the library was the immunoSEQ multiplex PCR assay. For the multiplex PCR, a mixture combining 60 forward primers for TCR Vbeta segments and 13 reverse primers for TCR Jbeta segments was used. The immuneACCESS repertoire file appears here via TCRdb, limited to in-frame rearrangements. These files lack a portion of the clones; in checked studies, under half of the deficit traces to unresolved V genes, and the cause of the others is not known. For this sample the table gives more than 150,000 clones, of which over 70% were detected only once. The biggest ten clones account for less than 2% of the sample. The sample comprised PBMCs. These receptors were collected from a woman between 18 and 29 years old in good health and CMV-seronegative.

The chain carries TRBV10-3 and TRBJ2-1; TRBD2 agrees at 8 bases. The CDR3 loop spans 17 amino acids. V lost 0 bases to trimming and J lost 4 bases; unmatched junction nucleotides: 8. Germline V lookup: CDR1 ENHRY, CDR2 SYGVKD. CDR3 residues: CAISESVGGGLYNEQFF. The CDR3 DNA is TGTGCCATCAGTGAGTCGGTCGGGGGGGGGCTGTACAATGAGCAGTTCTTC.

This chain joins TRBV6-6 and TRBJ1-4; D is uncertain. V gave up 4 bases and J gave up 5 bases, with 8 bases separating them. Germline lookup yields CDR1 MNHNY and CDR2 SVGAGI (reference sequence). CDR3 size: 13 residues. In DNA form, the CDR3 reads TGTGCCAGCAGTTTAGTGCAAAATGAAAAACTGTTTTTT. Protein sequence: CASSLVQNEKLFF.

A few counts support this clone. V usage is TRBV6-1 and J usage is TRBJ1-1, with unresolved D. The length of the CDR3 is 10 residues. V lost 8 bases, J lost 5 bases, and 6 bases lay in between. Germline V gives CDR1 MNHNS, CDR2 SASEGT. The CDR3 coding sequence is TGTGCCAGCGGGGAGACTGAAGCTTTCTTT. The encoded protein is CASGETEAFF.

In its sample, this clone was seen once. This chain connects TRBV7-2 to TRBJ2-1; 9 bases agree with TRBD2. J gave up 7 bases and V 1 base, and 8 bases lay outside the gene matches. The CDR3 spans 16 residues. Germline V CDR1 and CDR2: SGHTA, FQGNSA. The CDR3 loop reads CASSLEGLAGYNEQFF. The CDR3 coding sequence is TGTGCCAGCAGCTTAGAAGGTCTAGCGGGGTATAATGAGCAGTTCTTC.

V gene TRBV2 combines with J gene TRBJ2-5; D is ambiguous. The length of the CDR3 is 13 residues. Germline V gene lookup returns CDR1 SNHLY and CDR2 FYNNEI. The V end lost 5 bases, the J end lost 1 base, and 8 bases lay between the germline ends. CDR3 protein: CASSLRVQETQYF. In DNA, the CDR3 is TGTGCCAGCAGTTTACGCGTCCAAGAGACCCAGTACTTC.

V is TRBV9 and J is TRBJ1-6; 10 bases are shared with TRBD1. V was pared by 4 bases and J by 10 bases, with 5 bases of the junction left unmatched. Germline CDR1 is SGDLS and CDR2 is YYNGEE. This CDR3 region has 14 residues. The DNA for the CDR3 is TGTGCCAGCAGCCACGACAGGGGGCAATCACCCCTCCACTTT. Its protein is CASSHDRGQSPLHF.

This rearrangement joins TRBV19 to TRBJ1-5; perhaps TRBD1 as D (6 bases). Trimming pared 11 bases from V and 3 bases from J, leaving 23 bases between. The CDR3 loop spans 16 amino acids. CDR1 LNHDA and CDR2 SQIVND come from the germline V gene (reference sequence). The CDR3 DNA sequence: TGTGCCGTAACTCCCCGCGGGGGCTCCCCCAATCAGCCCCAGCATTTT. Protein: CAVTPRGGSPNQPQHF.

This clone was found once. The chain recombines TRBV7-9 with TRBJ2-3; D gene uncertain. The germline V and J ends were trimmed by 6 bases and 2 bases, with 15 bases remaining between them. The CDR3 length is 15 residues. Germline values: CDR1 SEHNR, CDR2 FQNEAQ (reference sequence). CDR3 in DNA: TGTGCCAGCAGATCTAGACGGAAGAACACAGATACGCAGTATTTT. Translated: CASRSRRKNTDTQYF.

The chain has TRBV4-1 and TRBJ2-3; possibly TRBD1 for D (6 bases). Trimming pared 1 base from V and 3 bases from J, leaving 11 bases between. Looked up from germline, CDR1 is MGHRA and CDR2 is YSYEKL. The CDR3 is 15 amino acids. CDR3 protein: CASSQVGARTDTQYF. In DNA, the CDR3 is TGCGCCAGCAGCCAAGTGGGGGCGCGGACAGATACGCAGTATTTT.

This clone was counted a few times. V and J are TRBV7-2 and TRBJ2-5; D might be TRBD1 (5 bases). The CDR3 covers 15 residues. Germline V gene sequence: CDR1 SGHTA, CDR2 FQGNSA. The germline V and J ends were trimmed by 5 bases and 1 base, with 14 bases remaining between them. CDR3 sequence: CASSPGSWCQETQYF. CDR3 sequence (DNA): TGTGCCAGCAGCCCAGGGTCCTGGTGCCAAGAGACCCAGTACTTC. The full variable domain, its missing parts supplied by reference TRBV7-2 and TRBJ2-5, is GAGVSQSPSNKVTEKGKDVELRCDPISGHTALYWYRQSLGQGLEFLIYFQGNSAPDKSGLPSDRFSAERTGGSVSTLTIQRTQQEDSAVYLCASSPGSWCQETQYFGPGTRLLVL.

CDR3 DNA sequence: TGTGCCAGCAGCTCCAACGACGAGGGTCCTACGCAGTATTTT. This gives the protein CASSSNDEGPTQYF. The V call is TRBV7-9, the J call TRBJ2-3; TRBD2 might be the D (5 bases). The CDR3 loop spans 14 amino acids. The germline V and J ends were trimmed by 4 bases and 8 bases, with 16 bases remaining between them. Germline V lookup: CDR1 SEHNR, CDR2 FQNEAQ (reference sequence).

This clone was observed once. The chain couples TRBV4-1 to TRBJ1-3; no reliable D call. This CDR3 is built from 15 residues. Looked up from germline, CDR1 is MGHRA and CDR2 is YSYEKL. V was cut by 0 bases and J by 2 bases, with 8 bases left in between. The chain's CDR3 is CASSQEWRTGNTIYF. The CDR3 coding sequence is TGCGCCAGCAGCCAAGAATGGAGGACTGGAAACACCATATATTTT.

This chain joins TRBV9 and TRBJ2-1, with unresolved D. The CDR3 runs to 16 residues. Germline V gives CDR1 SGDLS, CDR2 YYNGEE. Deletions cut 4 bases from V and 0 bases from J, with 14 bases between. This CDR3 reads CASSQRPTHSYNEQFF. The CDR3 coding sequence is TGTGCCAGCAGCCAGCGTCCCACCCACTCCTACAATGAGCAGTTCTTC.

The rearrangement links TRBV7-9 to TRBJ1-2, with TRBD1 as a possible D gene (6 bases). The CDR3 runs 13 residues. V lost 5 bases and J lost 6, with 13 bases in between. Looked up from germline, CDR1 is SEHNR and CDR2 is FQNEAQ (reference sequence). CDR3 nucleotide sequence: TGTGCCAGCAGCCCACGCGGGGGCGATGGCTACACCTTC. This translates into CASSPRGGDGYTF.

The chain couples TRBV5-4 to TRBJ2-1; D might be TRBD2 (5 bases). This CDR3 contains 12 residues. Deletions cut 4 bases from V and 9 bases from J, with 11 bases between. Germline lookup yields CDR1 SGHNT and CDR2 YYREEE (reference sequence). The CDR3 nucleotides read TGTGCCAGCAGCATGGGAGAGGGTGAGCAGTTCTTC. Protein sequence: CASSMGEGEQFF.

Here the CDR3 DNA reads TGTGCCATCAGTGGGACAGGCGGCGGAGAGACCCAGTACTTC. Translated: CAISGTGGGETQYF. This chain joins TRBV10-3 and TRBJ2-5, with 7 bases lining up with TRBD1. There are 14 residues in the CDR3. The germline gives CDR1 ENHRY, CDR2 SYGVKD. V trimming: 4 bases; J trimming: 4 bases; junction bases outside the gene matches: 6.

This clone was counted once. CDR3 DNA: TGTGCCAGCTCACCACGGGAGGGAACGGGAGGCTACACCTTC. Protein sequence: CASSPREGTGGYTF. This chain uses TRBV18 with TRBJ1-2; D gene ambiguous. With 1 base removed from V and 8 bases from J, the gap between germline ends came to 14 bases. The CDR3 sequence is 14 residues long. Germline CDR1 KGHSH, CDR2 LQKENI.

This clone was seen a handful of times. The chain uses TRBV5-4 and TRBJ2-7; 8 bases match TRBD1. Looked up from germline, CDR1 is SGHNT and CDR2 is YYREEE (reference sequence). CDR3 size: 15 residues. The V segment lost 2 bases and the J segment 4 bases; nucleotides outside the gene matches: 8. The CDR3 DNA reads TGTGCCAGCAGCTTCCCACCGGGACAGGATTACGAGCAGTACTTC. Its protein product is CASSFPPGQDYEQYF.

The chain carries TRBV5-1 and TRBJ2-1; D ambiguous. This CDR3 has 14 residues. Germline assignment: CDR1 SGHRS and CDR2 YFSETQ. Trimming left V 6 bases short and J 0 bases short, with 10 bases between. CDR3 DNA sequence: TGCGCCAGCATGGCCCCGGGCTCCTACAATGAGCAGTTCTTC. It specifies CASMAPGSYNEQFF.

This chain uses TRBV27 with TRBJ1-5; D remains ambiguous. Germline CDR1 MNHEY, CDR2 SMNVEV (reference sequence). Trimming removed 9 bases from V and 3 bases from J, with 18 bases in between. The CDR3 covers 15 residues. Here the CDR3 reads CASGSAAQNNQPQHF. The CDR3 DNA reads as TGTGCCAGTGGCTCTGCGGCCCAGAACAATCAGCCCCAGCATTTT.

In its sample, this clone was seen a few times. V usage is TRBV10-2 and J usage is TRBJ2-1; D unresolved. Per germline, CDR1 WSHSY and CDR2 SAAADI. V lost 2 bases, J lost 5 bases, and 4 bases lay in between. The CDR3 runs 12 residues. CDR3 amino acids: CASSELHNEQFF. For the CDR3, the DNA is TGCGCCAGCAGTGAGCTTCACAATGAGCAGTTCTTC.

The genes are TRBV6-5 and TRBJ2-7; TRBD1 is a possible D gene (6 bases). The CDR3 is made up of 13 amino acids. Trimming removed 6 bases at V and 4 bases at J, with 13 bases between. Germline CDR1 is MNHEY and CDR2 is SVGAGI. The CDR3 loop is CASSRGRTYEQYF. As DNA, the CDR3 is TGTGCCAGCAGCAGGGGACGGACATACGAGCAGTACTTC.

In DNA, the CDR3 is TGTGCCAGCAGCTCCCGGACAGGGGGCCGCACTGAAGCTTTCTTT. Protein: CASSSRTGGRTEAFF. The rearrangement joins TRBV7-2 to TRBJ1-1; 11 positions agree with TRBD1. Germline V gene data show CDR1 as SGHTA and CDR2 as FQGNSA. The CDR3 extends over 15 amino acids. The trim removed 4 bases at V and 4 bases at J, leaving 5 bases unmatched.

This chain joins TRBV11-2 and TRBJ2-3; 7 bases are a match to TRBD2. The CDR3 has 16 residues. The germline V gene encodes CDR1 SGHAT and CDR2 FQNNGV. The ends lost 3 bases at V and 2 bases at J; junction bases unmatched: 8. The CDR3 DNA reads as TGTGCCAGCAGCTTCGGGCTAGCGGAGTTCACAGATACGCAGTATTTT. Amino acids: CASSFGLAEFTDTQYF.

This rearrangement joins TRBV19 to TRBJ1-2; D possibly corresponds to TRBD1 (6 bases). V was clipped by 5 bases and J by 7 bases, with 20 bases between them. Germline V lookup: CDR1 LNHDA, CDR2 SQIVND (reference sequence). This CDR3 spans 15 amino acids. The CDR3 sequence: CASSFLLQGSGGYTF. The CDR3 coding sequence is TGTGCCAGTAGTTTCTTGCTACAGGGATCGGGTGGCTACACCTTC.